This T cell receptor beta chain derives from a study of PD-1 blockade in classical Hodgkin lymphoma (dated by TCRdb to between 2020 and 2021). Notes on the research overall: Nivolumab dosing was 3 mg/kg intravenously every 2 weeks, continuing until either disease progression or unacceptable toxicity. The study used CyTOF and TCR beta sequencing to define a peripheral blood immune signature of response to PD-1 blockade in classical Hodgkin lymphoma.

CDR1 and CDR2 (MDHEN, SYDVKM) derive from the germline V gene. From the cysteine through the phenylalanine, the CDR3 covers 14 amino acids. Only the CDR3 portion is preserved as DNA: 42 bases, with reading frame beginning at the first base. V is pared back by 4 bases and J by 8 bases, with 14 bases lying between the germline termini. Notes on this clone: Its antigen has not been determined. The input lacks base qualities; no much larger clone sits a single base away.

Genomic DNA was extracted with the Qiagen DNeasy kit from unsorted PBMCs and from negatively selected CD4+ and CD8+ fractions. TCR beta CDR3 regions were amplified by immunoSEQ multiplex PCR using primers annealing to V and J segments. A synthetic immune receptor repertoire was used to minimize amplification bias, and any remaining bias was removed computationally after sequencing. The authors' analysis ran thus. Custom Python scripts were used to quantify repertoire diversity as the Shannon entropy index. Unsorted, CD4+ and CD8+ repertoires were examined separately, except in combined analyses, for which CD4+ and CD8+ sequences were merged in silico. Clonal expansion was defined as a frequency increase of at least 2-fold after treatment compared with C1D1, and clones undetected at baseline were assigned a pseudocount of 0.5. Clones with 0 or 1 copy at C1D1 were defined as singleton clones, while clones with 2 or more copies were defined as non-singleton clones. By matching protein sequences in sorted samples from the same patient, clones expanded in unsorted samples were annotated as CD4+, CD8+ or unknown. Wilcoxon tests on paired samples were used to test diversity changes from C1D1 to C4D1. The immuneACCESS repertoire file appears here via TCRdb, limited to in-frame rearrangements. These files lack a portion of the clones; in checked studies, under half of the deficit traces to unresolved V genes, and the cause of the others is not known. Clonal size and the V and J genes are those of that table, whereas D and trimming came from the DNA. The sample table holds under 20,000 clones, of which about 88% were seen once. Jointly, the top ten make up roughly 6.6% of the sample.

Broad study findings and their caveats: Among trial patients, those achieving complete response had baseline diversity similar to that of newly diagnosed patients, while diversity was significantly lower in partial responders and progressors. Lower diversity was seen in patients whose nivolumab began less than 1 year after ASCT, and these patients were left out of later analyses so that immune reconstitution would not confound the results. By C4D1, a significant rise was seen in CD4+ TCR diversity but not in CD8+ TCR diversity (p=0.0027 vs p=0.16), and the rise was most apparent among complete responders (p=0.02). Only a single clinical trial cohort was studied, and what caused the repertoire differences, possibly disease activity or prior therapy, remained undefined. Baseline TCR diversity was reported as lower in newly diagnosed patients than in healthy donors, and lower still in relapsed/refractory patients.

The label giving this sample's time point can be read as: cycle 1 day 1 (C1D1), immediately before nivolumab initiation. Every trial patient had relapsed following autologous stem cell transplantation, and prior brentuximab vedotin exposure was what differed among cohorts A, B and C. A total of about 51 patients with relapsed/refractory classical Hodgkin lymphoma made up the trial cohort, and each patient's best overall response was complete response, partial response or progressive disease. Trial patients were treated with single-agent nivolumab in the multi-cohort phase II CheckMate 205 trial. An independent review committee assessed best overall response using the 2007 International Working Group response criteria. Trial PBMCs were obtained immediately prior to nivolumab initiation (C1D1) and on therapy at cycle 2 day 1 and cycle 4 day 1. Peripheral blood was collected in 8 mL Vacutainer Cell Preparation Tubes, from which PBMCs were isolated by centrifugation and then cryopreserved.

This specimen consisted of peripheral blood mononuclear cells (PBMCs), obtained at baseline. The sequence derives from a human donor with classical Hodgkin lymphoma. The sequence is built from TRBV28 and TRBJ1-4, with TRBD1 perhaps the D gene, on 6 matching bases. The CDR3 region: CASSSWDKTEKLFF. The nucleotides read TGTGCCAGCAGTTCATGGGACAAGACGGAAAAACTGTTTTTT.